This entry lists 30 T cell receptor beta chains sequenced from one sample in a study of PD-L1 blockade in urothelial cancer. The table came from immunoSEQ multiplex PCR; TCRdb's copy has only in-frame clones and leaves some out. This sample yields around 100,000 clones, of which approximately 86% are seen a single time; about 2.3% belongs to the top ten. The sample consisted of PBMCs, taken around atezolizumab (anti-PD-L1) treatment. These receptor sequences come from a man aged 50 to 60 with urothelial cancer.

Here the CDR3 reads CASSPTGGNSNQPQHF. The DNA of the CDR3 is TGTGCCAGCTCACCGACAGGGGGCAATAGCAATCAGCCCCAGCATTTT. The gene calls are TRBV18 and TRBJ1-5; 10 bases are a match to TRBD1. There are 16 residues in the CDR3. CDR1 is KGHSH, CDR2 LQKENI, per germline. The junction had 2 bases not matched to a gene; V was cut back by 3 bases and J by 0 bases. The full variable domain, completed using reference TRBV18 and TRBJ1-5, is NAGVMQNPRHLVRRRGQEARLRCSPMKGHSHVYWYRQLPEEGLKFMVYLQKENIIDESGMPKERFSAEFPKEGPSILRIQQVVRGDSAAYFCASSPTGGNSNQPQHFGDGTRLSIL.

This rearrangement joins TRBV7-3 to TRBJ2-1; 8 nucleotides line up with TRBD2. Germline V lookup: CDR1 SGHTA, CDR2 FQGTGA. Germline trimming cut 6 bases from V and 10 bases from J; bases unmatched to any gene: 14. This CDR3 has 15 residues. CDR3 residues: CASRPQGTSPGEQFF. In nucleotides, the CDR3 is TGTGCCAGCAGACCTCAGGGGACTAGTCCCGGGGAGCAGTTCTTC.

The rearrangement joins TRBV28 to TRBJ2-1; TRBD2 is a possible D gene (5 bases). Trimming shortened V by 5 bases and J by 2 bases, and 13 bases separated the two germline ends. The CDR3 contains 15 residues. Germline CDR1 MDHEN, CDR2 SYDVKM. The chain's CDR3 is CASSRGGLAYNEQFF. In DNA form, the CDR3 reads TGTGCCAGCAGTCGAGGCGGGTTAGCCTACAATGAGCAGTTCTTC.

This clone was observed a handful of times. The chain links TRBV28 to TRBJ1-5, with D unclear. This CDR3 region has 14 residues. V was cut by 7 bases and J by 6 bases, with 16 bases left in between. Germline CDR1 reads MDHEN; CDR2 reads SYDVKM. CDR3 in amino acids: CASIPTLRGQPQHF. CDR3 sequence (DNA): TGTGCCAGCATTCCGACTTTGCGCGGTCAGCCCCAGCATTTT.

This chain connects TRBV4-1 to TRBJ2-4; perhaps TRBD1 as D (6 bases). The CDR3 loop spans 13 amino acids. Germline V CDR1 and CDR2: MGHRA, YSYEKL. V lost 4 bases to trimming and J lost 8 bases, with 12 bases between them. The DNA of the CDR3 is TGCGCCAGCAGCCGGGGGCTTTTAGACATTCAGTACTTC. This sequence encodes CASSRGLLDIQYF.

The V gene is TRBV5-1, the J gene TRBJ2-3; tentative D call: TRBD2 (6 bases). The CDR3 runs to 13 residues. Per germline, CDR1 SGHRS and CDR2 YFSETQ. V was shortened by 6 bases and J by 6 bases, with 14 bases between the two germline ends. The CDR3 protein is CASNAGTADTQYF. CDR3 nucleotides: TGCGCCAGCAATGCGGGAACGGCGGATACGCAGTATTTT.

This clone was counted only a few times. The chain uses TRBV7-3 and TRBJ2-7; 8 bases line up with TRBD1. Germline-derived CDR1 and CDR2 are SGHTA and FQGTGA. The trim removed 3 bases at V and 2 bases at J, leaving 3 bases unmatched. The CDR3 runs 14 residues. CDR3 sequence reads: CASSFGQGPYEQYF. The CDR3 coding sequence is TGTGCCAGCAGCTTTGGACAGGGCCCCTACGAGCAGTACTTC. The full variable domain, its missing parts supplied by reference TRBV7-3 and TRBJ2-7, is GAGVSQTPSNKVTEKGKYVELRCDPISGHTALYWYRQSLGQGPEFLIYFQGTGAADDSGLPNDRFFAVRPEGSVSTLKIQRTERGDSAVYLCASSFGQGPYEQYFGPGTRLTVT.

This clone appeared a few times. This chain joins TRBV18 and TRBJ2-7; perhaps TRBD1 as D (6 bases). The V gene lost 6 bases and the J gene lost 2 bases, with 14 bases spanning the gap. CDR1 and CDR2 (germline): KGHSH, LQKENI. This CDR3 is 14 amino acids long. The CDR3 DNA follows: TGTGCCAGCTCCCAACAGGGAGTCCCCTACGAGCAGTACTTC. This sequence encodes CASSQQGVPYEQYF.

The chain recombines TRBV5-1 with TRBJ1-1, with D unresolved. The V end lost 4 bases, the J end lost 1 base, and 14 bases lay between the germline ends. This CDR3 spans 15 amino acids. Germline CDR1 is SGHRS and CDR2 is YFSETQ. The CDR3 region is CASSPYSPANTEAFF. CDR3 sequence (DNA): TGCGCCAGCAGCCCCTATTCACCTGCGAACACTGAAGCTTTCTTT.

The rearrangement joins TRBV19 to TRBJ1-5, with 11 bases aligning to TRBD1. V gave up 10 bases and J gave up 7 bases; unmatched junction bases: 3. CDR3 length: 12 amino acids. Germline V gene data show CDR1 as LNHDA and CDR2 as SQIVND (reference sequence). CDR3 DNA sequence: TGTGCCACCAGGACAGGGGGCCAGCCCCAGCATTTT. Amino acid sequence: CATRTGGQPQHF.

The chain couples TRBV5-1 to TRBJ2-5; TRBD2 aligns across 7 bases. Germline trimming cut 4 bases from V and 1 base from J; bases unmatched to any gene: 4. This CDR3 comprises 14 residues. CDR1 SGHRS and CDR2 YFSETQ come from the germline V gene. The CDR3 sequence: CASSPGLPQETQYF. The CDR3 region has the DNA TGCGCCAGCAGCCCGGGACTACCCCAAGAGACCCAGTACTTC.

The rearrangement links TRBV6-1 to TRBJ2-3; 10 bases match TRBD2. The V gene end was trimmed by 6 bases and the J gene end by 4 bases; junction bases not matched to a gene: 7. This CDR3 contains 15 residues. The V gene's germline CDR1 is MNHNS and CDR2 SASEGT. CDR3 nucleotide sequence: TGTGCCAGCAGCTCTAGCGGGAGTGGCGCAGATACGCAGTATTTT. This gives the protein CASSSSGSGADTQYF.

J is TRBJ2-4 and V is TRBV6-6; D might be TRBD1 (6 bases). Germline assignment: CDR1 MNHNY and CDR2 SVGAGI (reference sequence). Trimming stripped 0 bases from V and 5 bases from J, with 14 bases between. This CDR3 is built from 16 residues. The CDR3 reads CASSYSRGGIENIQYF. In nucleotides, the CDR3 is TGTGCCAGCAGTTACTCGAGAGGGGGAATTGAAAACATTCAGTACTTC.

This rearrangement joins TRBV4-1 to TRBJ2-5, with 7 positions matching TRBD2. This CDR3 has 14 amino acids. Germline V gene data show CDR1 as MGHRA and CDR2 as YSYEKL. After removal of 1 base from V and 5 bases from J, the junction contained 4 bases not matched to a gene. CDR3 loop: CASSQGGGEETQYF. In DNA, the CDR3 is TGCGCCAGCAGCCAAGGCGGGGGTGAGGAGACCCAGTACTTC.

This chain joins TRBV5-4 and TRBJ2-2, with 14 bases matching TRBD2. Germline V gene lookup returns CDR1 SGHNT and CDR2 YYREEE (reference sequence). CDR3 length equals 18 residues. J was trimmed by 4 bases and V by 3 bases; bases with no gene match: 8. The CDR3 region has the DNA TGTGCCAGCAGCTCGGGACTAGCGGGAGTTGGAGCCACCGGGGAGCTGTTTTTT. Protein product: CASSSGLAGVGATGELFF.

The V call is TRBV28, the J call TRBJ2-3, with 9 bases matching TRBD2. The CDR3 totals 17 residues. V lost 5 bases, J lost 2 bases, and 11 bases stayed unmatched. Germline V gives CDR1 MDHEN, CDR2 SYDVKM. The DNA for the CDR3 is TGTGCCAGCAGTCCGAACAGACTAGCGGTACCCACAGATACGCAGTATTTT. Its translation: CASSPNRLAVPTDTQYF.

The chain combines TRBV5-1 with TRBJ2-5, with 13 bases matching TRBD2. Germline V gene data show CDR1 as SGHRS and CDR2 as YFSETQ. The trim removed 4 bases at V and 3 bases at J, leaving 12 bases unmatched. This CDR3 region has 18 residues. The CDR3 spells CASSPRTSGSPTKETQYF. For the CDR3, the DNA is TGCGCCAGCAGCCCCAGGACTAGCGGGAGTCCTACAAAAGAGACCCAGTACTTC.

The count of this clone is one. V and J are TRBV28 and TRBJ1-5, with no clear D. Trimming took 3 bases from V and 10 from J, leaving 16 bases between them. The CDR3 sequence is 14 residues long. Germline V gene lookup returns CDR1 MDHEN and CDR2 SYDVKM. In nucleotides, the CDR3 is TGTGCCAGCAGTTTTAGCCACGGCGCGCACCCCCAGCATTTT. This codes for CASSFSHGAHPQHF.

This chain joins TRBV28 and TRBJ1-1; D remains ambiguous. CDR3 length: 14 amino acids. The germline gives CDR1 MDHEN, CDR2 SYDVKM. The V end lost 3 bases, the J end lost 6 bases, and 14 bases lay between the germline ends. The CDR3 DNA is TGTGCCAGCAGTTTTTTTGCGGGAACTTCTGAAGCTTTCTTT. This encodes CASSFFAGTSEAFF.

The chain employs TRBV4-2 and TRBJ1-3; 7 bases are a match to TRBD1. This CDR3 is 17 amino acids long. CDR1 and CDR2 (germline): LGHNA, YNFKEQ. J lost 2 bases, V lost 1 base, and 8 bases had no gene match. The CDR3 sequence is CASSQGGTGVAGNTIYF. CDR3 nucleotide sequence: TGTGCCAGCAGCCAAGGGGGAACAGGGGTCGCTGGAAACACCATATATTTT.

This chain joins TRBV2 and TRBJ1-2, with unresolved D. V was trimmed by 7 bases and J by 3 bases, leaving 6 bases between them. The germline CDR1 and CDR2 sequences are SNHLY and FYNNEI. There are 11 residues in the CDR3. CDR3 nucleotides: TGTGCCAGCACGGAGGACTATGGCTACACCTTC. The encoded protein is CASTEDYGYTF.

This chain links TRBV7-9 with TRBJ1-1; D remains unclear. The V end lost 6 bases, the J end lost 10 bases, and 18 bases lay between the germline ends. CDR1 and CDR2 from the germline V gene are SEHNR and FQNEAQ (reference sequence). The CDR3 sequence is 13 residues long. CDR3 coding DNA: TGTGCCAGCAGACTAGGGTTGAACAGTCGAGCTTTCTTT. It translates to CASRLGLNSRAFF.

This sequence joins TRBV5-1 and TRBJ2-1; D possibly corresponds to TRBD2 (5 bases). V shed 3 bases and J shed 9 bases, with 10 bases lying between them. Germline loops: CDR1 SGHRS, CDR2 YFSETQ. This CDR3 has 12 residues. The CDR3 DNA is TGCGCCAGCAGCTGGACCGGAGGTGAGCAGTTCTTC. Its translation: CASSWTGGEQFF.

The CDR3 loop reads CASSSSVGVYEQYF. CDR3 sequence (DNA): TGTGCCAGCAGTTCTAGCGTGGGAGTCTACGAGCAGTACTTC. This chain uses TRBV25-1 with TRBJ2-7; weak D call: TRBD2 (6 bases). The CDR3 is 14 residues long. CDR1 and CDR2 from the germline V gene are MGHDK and SYGVNS. Trimming shortened V by 5 bases and J by 3 bases, and 14 bases separated the two germline ends.

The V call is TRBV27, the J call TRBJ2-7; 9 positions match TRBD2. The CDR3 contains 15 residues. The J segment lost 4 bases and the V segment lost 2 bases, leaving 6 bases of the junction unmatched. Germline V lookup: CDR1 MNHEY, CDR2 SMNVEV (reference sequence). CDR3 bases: TGTGCCAGCAGTTTAGGGGTAGCGGGAGTGTACGAGCAGTACTTC. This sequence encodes CASSLGVAGVYEQYF.

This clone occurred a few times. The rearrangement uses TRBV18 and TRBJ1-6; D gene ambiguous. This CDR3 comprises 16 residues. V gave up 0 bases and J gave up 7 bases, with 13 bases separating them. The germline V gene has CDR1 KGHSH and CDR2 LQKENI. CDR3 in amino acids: CASSPPGLEANSPLHF. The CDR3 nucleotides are TGTGCCAGCTCACCACCGGGCTTGGAGGCAAATTCACCCCTCCACTTT.

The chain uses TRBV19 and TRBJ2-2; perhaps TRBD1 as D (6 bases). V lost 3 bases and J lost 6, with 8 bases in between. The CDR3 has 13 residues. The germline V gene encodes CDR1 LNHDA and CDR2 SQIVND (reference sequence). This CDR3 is CASSMTGAGELFF. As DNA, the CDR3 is TGTGCCAGTAGTATGACAGGCGCCGGGGAGCTGTTTTTT.

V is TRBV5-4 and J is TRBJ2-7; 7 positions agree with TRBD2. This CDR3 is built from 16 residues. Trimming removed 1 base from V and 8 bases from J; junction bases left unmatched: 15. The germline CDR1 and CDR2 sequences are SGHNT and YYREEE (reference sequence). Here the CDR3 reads CASSLYLAVGTTQQYF. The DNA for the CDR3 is TGTGCCAGCAGCTTGTACCTAGCCGTGGGGACTACGCAGCAGTACTTC.

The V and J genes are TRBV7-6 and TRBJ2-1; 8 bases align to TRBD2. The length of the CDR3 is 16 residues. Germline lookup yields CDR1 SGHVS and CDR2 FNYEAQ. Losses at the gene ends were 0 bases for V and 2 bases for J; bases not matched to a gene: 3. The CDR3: CASSLASGGTYNEQFF. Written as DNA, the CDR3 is TGTGCCAGCAGCTTAGCGAGCGGGGGAACCTACAATGAGCAGTTCTTC.

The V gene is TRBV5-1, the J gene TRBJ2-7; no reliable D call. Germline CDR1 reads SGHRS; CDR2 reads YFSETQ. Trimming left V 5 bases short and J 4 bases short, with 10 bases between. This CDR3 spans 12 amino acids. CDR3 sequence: CASSGGVYEQYF. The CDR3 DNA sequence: TGCGCCAGCAGTGGCGGCGTATACGAGCAGTACTTC. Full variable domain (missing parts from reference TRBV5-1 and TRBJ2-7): KAGVTQTPRYLIKTRGQQVTLSCSPISGHRSVSWYQQTPGQGLQFLFEYFSETQRNKGNFPGRFSGRQFSNSRSEMNVSTLELGDSALYLCASSGGVYEQYFGPGTRLTVT.